Listed below are T cell receptor beta chains from one sample, sequenced in a study of Ad26.COV2.S vaccination and SARS-CoV-2 variants. Here immunoSEQ multiplex PCR was the method, and the copy in TCRdb shows in-frame clones only, minus some. Among around 450,000 clones listed, around nine tenths were seen once. Sequenced here: peripheral blood, sampled in a trial of Ad26.COV2.S vaccine versus placebo. All receptors derive from a person between 18 and 60 years old who received the Ad26.COV2.S COVID-19 vaccine or a placebo. CDR3s leave out the opening cysteine and the closing phenylalanine or tryptophan. Rows may omit the clone size; those that give it use once, few, many or a size class.

clone_size: .; v_call: TRBV6-5; cdr3_aa: ASRPGEGVNEQF
clone_size: .; v_call: TRBV7-2; cdr3_aa: ASSLFSSDTAGNTIY
clone_size: .; v_call: TRBV5-1; cdr3_aa: ASSFGQGGTNEKLF
clone_size: .; v_call: TRBV6-2/TRBV6-3; cdr3_aa: ASSSLGQGRDQPQH
clone_size: .; v_call: TRBV6-5; cdr3_aa: ASRLGMSGQPQH
clone_size: once; v_call: TRBV6-6; cdr3_aa: ASSYPPSGGAGEQF
clone_size: .; v_call: TRBV6-5; cdr3_aa: ASSYLTGGNTEAF
clone_size: .; v_call: TRBV7-9; cdr3_aa: ASSPSFLAGVYNEQF
clone_size: .; v_call: TRBV5-6; cdr3_aa: ASSYSGGNEQF
clone_size: .; v_call: TRBV6-2/TRBV6-3; cdr3_aa: ASSYSSLGNEQF
clone_size: .; v_call: TRBV5-6; cdr3_aa: ASSLEAPGGYT
clone_size: .; v_call: TRBV5-1; cdr3_aa: ASRLGTGYEQY
clone_size: .; v_call: TRBV7-9; cdr3_aa: ASSLGQNYEQY
clone_size: .; v_call: TRBV6-5; cdr3_aa: ASSFLRQGAGYGYT
clone_size: .; v_call: TRBV12-5; cdr3_aa: ASVPRGVFFYEQY
clone_size: .; v_call: TRBV7-9; cdr3_aa: ASSPGHLGSYEQY
clone_size: .; v_call: TRBV5-1; cdr3_aa: ASSLLIREMNTEAF
clone_size: .; v_call: TRBV15; cdr3_aa: ATSQDRGLYEQY
clone_size: .; v_call: TRBV4-1; cdr3_aa: ASSQGPTGAAGNTIY
clone_size: .; v_call: TRBV7-2; cdr3_aa: ASSSQGGASYNEQF
clone_size: .; v_call: TRBV18; cdr3_aa: ASSNRDRVFSPLH
clone_size: .; v_call: TRBV7-2; cdr3_aa: ASRSSTDTQY
clone_size: .; v_call: TRBV4-3; cdr3_aa: ASSQAGTSHKSDTQY
clone_size: few; v_call: TRBV5-4; cdr3_aa: ASSSGNTIY
clone_size: .; v_call: TRBV28; cdr3_aa: ASGAVPYEQY
clone_size: .; v_call: TRBV11-1; cdr3_aa: ASSLVNQPQH
clone_size: .; v_call: TRBV6-6; cdr3_aa: ASSYSGMGSYGYT
clone_size: few; v_call: TRBV3-1/TRBV3-2; cdr3_aa: ASSQDLTVLSNEQF
clone_size: .; v_call: TRBV19; cdr3_aa: ASSTPMNTEAF
clone_size: .; v_call: TRBV28; cdr3_aa: ASSLRLAGQY
clone_size: .; v_call: TRBV10-3; cdr3_aa: AISGGQGATNEKLF
clone_size: .; v_call: TRBV12-3/TRBV12-4; cdr3_aa: ASTTWAGGYT
clone_size: .; v_call: TRBV7-2; cdr3_aa: ASSPLWTSGGGKADTQY
clone_size: .; v_call: TRBV28; cdr3_aa: ASSSRGGETQY
clone_size: .; v_call: TRBV4-1; cdr3_aa: ASSPKPGRERDTEAF
clone_size: .; v_call: TRBV4-1; cdr3_aa: ASSPGRDTQY
clone_size: .; v_call: TRBV6-5; cdr3_aa: ASSPAGQGNSPLH
clone_size: .; v_call: TRBV2; cdr3_aa: ASGWMLGDYNEQF
clone_size: .; v_call: TRBV6-2/TRBV6-3; cdr3_aa: ASSLIQETQY
clone_size: .; v_call: TRBV28; cdr3_aa: ASSLRRDRETQY
clone_size: once; v_call: TRBV28; cdr3_aa: ASSETGTSYEQY
clone_size: .; v_call: TRBV2; cdr3_aa: ASSEALLGGAYEQY
clone_size: many; v_call: TRBV9; cdr3_aa: ASSVGWQTSGRETQY
clone_size: .; v_call: TRBV7-2; cdr3_aa: ASSPVVEGEKLF
clone_size: .; v_call: TRBV5-4; cdr3_aa: ASSLDGSTLYEQY
clone_size: .; v_call: TRBV27; cdr3_aa: ASSPLAGSTQY
clone_size: .; v_call: TRBV18; cdr3_aa: ASSPGPGTNEKLF